What follows are 28 T cell receptor beta chains derived from one specimen sequenced in a study of blood T cell repertoires in COVID-19. Here immunoSEQ multiplex PCR was the method, and the copy in TCRdb shows in-frame clones only, minus some. The table has about 490,000 clones, 80% to 90% seen once; the top ten hold about 3%. Sequenced material: peripheral blood. The receptors derive from a human donor in a cohort sampled during active COVID-19.

The rearrangement links TRBV20-1 to TRBJ1-5; the D is unclear. V was trimmed by 3 bases and J by 4 bases, leaving 7 bases between them. Germline CDR1 reads DFQATT; CDR2 reads SNEGSKA (reference sequence). The CDR3 totals 12 residues. CDR3 loop: CSASSLNQPQHF. CDR3 in DNA: TGCAGTGCTAGTTCTCTAAATCAGCCCCAGCATTTT.

The chain has TRBV19 and TRBJ1-4, with TRBD1 matching 7 bases. The germline V gene has CDR1 LNHDA and CDR2 SQIVND (reference sequence). This CDR3 has 16 amino acids. The ends lost 5 bases at V and 0 bases at J; junction bases unmatched: 6. The chain's CDR3 is CASSSGQSATNEKLFF. As DNA, the CDR3 is TGTGCCAGTAGTTCGGGACAGTCTGCAACTAATGAAAAACTGTTTTTT. The full variable domain, its missing parts supplied by reference TRBV19 and TRBJ1-4, is DGGITQSPKYLFRKEGQNVTLSCEQNLNHDAMYWYRQDPGQGLRLIYYSQIVNDFQKGDIAEGYSVSREKKESFPLTVTSAQKNPTAFYLCASSSGQSATNEKLFFGSGTQLSVL.

Only a few counts were recorded for this clone. DNA for the CDR3: TGTGCCAGCAGCCCCCACGGCCTTGAGGCGTATGGCTACACCTTC. Translation gives CASSPHGLEAYGYTF. The chain joins TRBV7-8 to TRBJ1-2; D gene uncertain. This CDR3 is built from 15 residues. The germline V gene encodes CDR1 SGHVS and CDR2 FQNEAQ. Between the trimmed V and J ends, which lost 5 bases and 5 bases, there was a span of 18 bases.

This chain joins TRBV6-5 and TRBJ2-7; tentative D call: TRBD1 (6 bases). Germline CDR1 and CDR2: MNHEY and SVGAGI. This CDR3 has 15 residues. V was trimmed by 6 bases and J by 3 bases, leaving 18 bases between them. CDR3 coding DNA: TGTGCCAGCAGACGCCGGGACATCGCCAGCTACGAGCAGTACTTC. Residues: CASRRRDIASYEQYF.

This rearrangement joins TRBV13 to TRBJ1-2; D is unclear. The length of the CDR3 is 13 residues. Trimming removed 1 base at V and 8 bases at J, with 11 bases between. The germline CDR1 and CDR2 sequences are PRHDT and FYEKMQ (reference sequence). The CDR3 protein is CASSLDRGEGYTF. In DNA form, the CDR3 reads TGTGCCAGCAGCTTAGACCGAGGAGAGGGCTACACCTTC.

J is TRBJ2-2 and V is TRBV3-1 (or the pseudogene TRBV3-2), with TRBD2 matching 7 bases. V lost 0 bases to trimming and J lost 6 bases; unmatched junction nucleotides: 7. In germline, CDR1 is LGHDT, CDR2 YNNKEL (reference sequence). CDR3 length: 16 residues. The CDR3 protein is CASSQEGGRRPGELFF. Here the CDR3 DNA reads TGTGCCAGCAGCCAAGAGGGCGGGAGAAGGCCCGGGGAGCTGTTTTTT.

The chain joins TRBV20-1 to TRBJ2-1; D is perhaps TRBD1 (6 bases). Germline V gene lookup returns CDR1 DFQATT and CDR2 SNEGSKA (reference sequence). The germline V and J ends were trimmed by 3 bases and 5 bases, with 23 bases remaining between them. This CDR3 comprises 17 residues. The CDR3 nucleotides are TGCAGTGCTAGTGTGGGGGCACCCAAATTCCCTAACAATGAGCAGTTCTTC. Protein product: CSASVGAPKFPNNEQFF.

The V call is TRBV19, the J call TRBJ2-2; D may be TRBD1 (5 bases). The CDR3 consists of 13 residues. V was cut by 3 bases and J by 4 bases, with 6 bases left in between. Germline V lookup: CDR1 LNHDA, CDR2 SQIVND (reference sequence). The CDR3, as DNA: TGTGCCAGTAGTATCAGGGTCACCGGGGAGCTGTTTTTT. It codes for CASSIRVTGELFF.

The J gene is TRBJ2-1, the V gene TRBV10-3, with a possible D match to TRBD2 (5 bases). The CDR3 consists of 18 residues. V was trimmed by 3 bases and J by 6 bases, leaving 24 bases between them. The germline V gene has CDR1 ENHRY and CDR2 SYGVKD. This CDR3 is CAISEFGELAPGPNEQFF. The CDR3 DNA reads TGTGCCATCAGTGAATTTGGGGAATTAGCGCCCGGTCCCAATGAGCAGTTCTTC.

The chain is built from TRBV5-1 and TRBJ2-7; D uncertain. Germline lookup yields CDR1 SGHRS and CDR2 YFSETQ. V was shortened by 4 bases and J by 0 bases, with 5 bases between the two germline ends. The CDR3 extends over 12 amino acids. The CDR3 DNA reads TGCGCCAGCAGCGTCAACTCCTACGAGCAGTACTTC. It encodes CASSVNSYEQYF. Looking up the rest from reference TRBV5-1 and TRBJ2-7 gives the full variable domain: KAGVTQTPRYLIKTRGQQVTLSCSPISGHRSVSWYQQTPGQGLQFLFEYFSETQRNKGNFPGRFSGRQFSNSRSEMNVSTLELGDSALYLCASSVNSYEQYFGPGTRLTVT.

The rearrangement joins TRBV7-2 to TRBJ1-2, with D possibly being TRBD1 (5 bases). V was trimmed by 5 bases and J by 4 bases, leaving 20 bases between them. CDR1 is SGHTA, CDR2 FQGNSA, per germline. CDR3 length: 16 amino acids. CDR3 DNA sequence: TGTGCCAGCAGCCTATCGACAGCCTCCTTGAGCTATGGCTACACCTTC. Translating it yields CASSLSTASLSYGYTF.

This clone was found once. J is TRBJ2-5 and V is TRBV7-2, with D possibly matching TRBD2 (5 bases). The CDR3 length is 15 residues. V was trimmed by 1 base and J by 5 bases, leaving 14 bases between them. Per the germline V gene, CDR1 is SGHTA and CDR2 is FQGNSA. CDR3 loop: CASSLGSSSGETQYF. The CDR3 nucleotides read TGTGCCAGCAGCTTAGGATCTAGCTCCGGGGAGACCCAGTACTTC.

V is TRBV5-1 and J is TRBJ2-2; D is unclear. This CDR3 contains 14 residues. Germline V gene sequence: CDR1 SGHRS, CDR2 YFSETQ. V was clipped by 3 bases and J by 6 bases, with 12 bases between them. CDR3: CASSSGNYPGELFF. DNA of the CDR3: TGCGCCAGCAGCTCAGGAAATTACCCCGGGGAGCTGTTTTTT.

The chain combines TRBV6-5 with TRBJ1-2; 10 bases map to TRBD1. This CDR3 is built from 13 residues. CDR1 is MNHEY and CDR2 is SVGAGI in the germline V gene. V gave up 6 bases and J gave up 7 bases; unmatched junction bases: 5. CDR3 protein: CASRRQGASGYTF. CDR3 nucleotides: TGTGCCAGCAGGCGACAGGGGGCTTCTGGCTACACCTTC.

The chain combines TRBV7-2 with TRBJ2-7; 11 nucleotides align to TRBD2. The germline CDR1 and CDR2 sequences are SGHTA and FQGNSA. The CDR3 has 15 residues. V lost 3 bases to trimming and J lost 7 bases; unmatched junction nucleotides: 8. The CDR3 nucleotides are TGTGCCAGCAGCTTTAGCGGGAGGGCCTCTTCTGAGCAGTACTTC. It is translated as CASSFSGRASSEQYF.

This clone was counted once. J is TRBJ2-3 and V is TRBV28; 15 nucleotides match TRBD2. CDR1 is MDHEN, CDR2 SYDVKM, per germline. Trimming removed 6 bases from V and 7 bases from J; junction bases left unmatched: 8. The CDR3 extends over 16 amino acids. The CDR3, as DNA: TGTGCCAGCAGCCAGGGGACTAGCGGGAGGAGGTATACGCAGTATTTT. It specifies CASSQGTSGRRYTQYF. Based on the CDR3 plus reference TRBV28 and TRBJ2-3, the full variable domain is DVKVTQSSRYLVKRTGEKVFLECVQDMDHENMFWYRQDPGLGLRLIYFSYDVKMKEKGDIPEGYSVSREKKERFSLILESASTNQTSMYLCASSQGTSGRRYTQYFGPGTRLTVL.

This sequence joins TRBV18 and TRBJ1-1; D gene unclear. V was pared by 3 bases and J by 3 bases, with 8 bases between. This CDR3 has 13 residues. CDR1 is KGHSH, CDR2 LQKENI, per germline. CDR3 in DNA: TGTGCCAGCTCACCGCAGATCTACACTGAAGCTTTCTTT. It specifies CASSPQIYTEAFF.

J is TRBJ1-1 and V is TRBV18; 7 positions agree with TRBD1. This CDR3 contains 14 residues. The junction had 8 bases not matched to a gene; V was cut back by 6 bases and J by 4 bases. Germline CDR1 and CDR2: KGHSH and LQKENI. In nucleotides, the CDR3 is TGTGCCAGCTCGCCGCAGGGGGATGGCACTGAAGCTTTCTTT. Translated: CASSPQGDGTEAFF.

The rearrangement joins TRBV18 to TRBJ2-7, with 9 bases identical to TRBD2. Germline loops: CDR1 KGHSH, CDR2 LQKENI. The CDR3 consists of 16 residues. Unmatched junction bases numbered 5, after V lost 2 bases and J lost 0 bases. The CDR3 region is CASSPFSGSASYEQYF. CDR3 coding DNA: TGTGCCAGCTCACCATTTAGCGGGAGTGCCTCCTACGAGCAGTACTTC.

In its sample, this clone was seen once. This chain links TRBV6-5 with TRBJ2-7, with D tentatively TRBD2 (6 bases). The length of the CDR3 is 14 residues. CDR1 is MNHEY and CDR2 is SVGAGI in the germline V gene. The V gene lost 3 bases and the J gene lost 2 bases, with 11 bases spanning the gap. CDR3 sequence: CASSYRRAPYEQYF. DNA for the CDR3: TGTGCCAGCAGTTATAGGAGGGCCCCCTACGAGCAGTACTTC.

The chain is built from TRBV5-4 and TRBJ2-4; 7 bases are a match to TRBD1. This CDR3 spans 14 amino acids. Germline loops: CDR1 SGHNT, CDR2 YYREEE (reference sequence). After removal of 3 bases from V and 7 bases from J, the junction contained 7 bases not matched to a gene. CDR3 in amino acids: CASSSQGSWNIQYF. As DNA, the CDR3 is TGTGCCAGCAGCTCACAGGGGAGCTGGAACATTCAGTACTTC.

V usage is TRBV27 and J usage is TRBJ1-5; 9 nucleotides agree with TRBD1. CDR3 length: 16 amino acids. Germline V gene sequence: CDR1 MNHEY, CDR2 SMNVEV (reference sequence). J lost 4 bases, V lost 4 bases, and 8 bases had no gene match. CDR3 in DNA: TGTGCCAGCAGTTACTCCGGGACAGGGTTTAATCAGCCCCAGCATTTT. This sequence encodes CASSYSGTGFNQPQHF.

The chain recombines TRBV18 with TRBJ2-2; D may be TRBD2 (5 bases). The CDR3 contains 15 residues. In germline, CDR1 is KGHSH, CDR2 LQKENI. V lost 3 bases, J lost 2 bases, and 10 bases lay in between. Written as DNA, the CDR3 is TGTGCCAGCTCACCTACTAGGTATAACACCGGGGAGCTGTTTTTT. It specifies CASSPTRYNTGELFF.

V is TRBV7-2 and J is TRBJ2-5; 7 positions match TRBD1. V was pared by 5 bases and J by 1 base, with 4 bases of the junction left unmatched. The germline V gene has CDR1 SGHTA and CDR2 FQGNSA. This CDR3 spans 14 amino acids. CDR3 residues: CASSLGTVQETQYF. The CDR3 coding sequence is TGTGCCAGCAGCCTCGGGACAGTCCAAGAGACCCAGTACTTC.

The chain is built from TRBV6-4 and TRBJ2-1, with TRBD2 matching over 7 bases. CDR3 length: 16 residues. J was trimmed by 4 bases and V by 0 bases; bases with no gene match: 6. The germline gives CDR1 MRHNA, CDR2 SNTAGT. CDR3 nucleotide sequence: TGTGCCAGCAGTGACTCCCCGCTAGCGGAATACAATGAGCAGTTCTTC. Translated: CASSDSPLAEYNEQFF.

The chain is built from TRBV5-5 and TRBJ1-1, with D perhaps TRBD1 (6 bases). The CDR3 is 16 amino acids. Looked up from germline, CDR1 is SGHKS and CDR2 is YYEKEE (reference sequence). V was cut by 0 bases and J by 4 bases, with 16 bases left in between. The CDR3 protein is CASSLVLGAGGTEAFF. The DNA for the CDR3 is TGTGCCAGCAGCTTGGTTTTGGGGGCTGGGGGCACTGAAGCTTTCTTT.

This chain joins TRBV6-6 and TRBJ1-5; no definite D call. The CDR3 extends over 14 amino acids. CDR1 MNHNY and CDR2 SVGAGI come from the germline V gene (reference sequence). Deletions cut 2 bases from V and 0 bases from J, with 5 bases between. In DNA form, the CDR3 reads TGTGCCAGCAGTTACCAAAATAGCAATCAGCCCCAGCATTTT. This translates into CASSYQNSNQPQHF.

This chain joins TRBV19 and TRBJ1-1; weak D call: TRBD1 (5 bases). Trimming removed 0 bases at V and 4 bases at J, with 12 bases between. The CDR3 consists of 15 residues. In germline, CDR1 is LNHDA, CDR2 SQIVND (reference sequence). CDR3 residues: CASSIDLWGGTEAFF. In DNA, the CDR3 is TGTGCCAGTAGTATAGATCTATGGGGGGGCACTGAAGCTTTCTTT.